The 3 T cell receptor beta chains below all came from one sample that was sequenced in a study of blood T cell repertoires in COVID-19. Sequenced by immunoSEQ multiplex PCR; TCRdb stores in-frame clones only, minus some. The sample lists 150,000 to 200,000 clones, roughly 86% occurring once. Sequenced: peripheral blood. The source of these receptors is a man aged 35 to 55 with active or convalescent COVID-19.

V gene TRBV14 combines with J gene TRBJ2-3, with a weak D call TRBD2 (7 bases). V lost 0 bases and J 7 bases, leaving 23 bases between the germline ends. The CDR3 is 18 residues long. Looked up from germline, CDR1 is SGHDN and CDR2 is FVKESK. The chain's CDR3 is CASSQDNGGGLLSYTQYF. CDR3 DNA: TGTGCCAGCAGCCAAGATAACGGCGGGGGCTTGCTCAGTTATACGCAGTATTTT. Based on the CDR3 plus reference TRBV14 and TRBJ2-3, the full variable domain is EAGVTQFPSHSVIEKGQTVTLRCDPISGHDNLYWYRRVMGKEIKFLLHFVKESKQDESGMPNNRFLAERTGGTYSTLKVQPAELEDSGVYFCASSQDNGGGLLSYTQYFGPGTRLTVL.

V and J are TRBV15 and TRBJ2-5; 12 nucleotides align to TRBD2. V dropped 0 bases and J dropped 4; count of bases not matched to a gene: 6. The CDR3 consists of 17 residues. From germline, CDR1 is LNHNV and CDR2 YYDKDF (reference sequence). The chain's CDR3 is CATSRDSSGGAGETQYF. CDR3 sequence (DNA): TGTGCCACCAGCAGAGACTCTAGCGGGGGGGCCGGAGAGACCCAGTACTTC.

This clone was picked up one time. This chain connects TRBV14 to TRBJ1-1; 8 bases are shared with TRBD1. V trimming: 3 bases; J trimming: 3 bases; junction bases outside the gene matches: 9. There are 16 residues in the CDR3. CDR1 and CDR2 (germline): SGHDN, FVKESK. CDR3 nucleotides: TGTGCCAGCAGCCACATTAGGACAGGGAGGTACACTGAAGCTTTCTTT. It translates to CASSHIRTGRYTEAFF.